Following are 23 T cell receptor beta chains from one sample sequenced in a study of blood T cell repertoires in COVID-19 (TCRdb year 2020). The protocol used for the library was the immunoSEQ multiplex PCR assay. In TCRdb, the immuneACCESS table is reduced to in-frame sequences with V and J assigned. These tables do not hold every clone; where another copy was compared, an unresolved V gene accounts for under half, and the others remain unexplained. A total of about 430,000 clones appear in this sample, around nine tenths of them only once. Of the sample, roughly 1.4% falls within the top ten clones. Sequences were obtained from PBMCs or T cells enriched from blood (not recorded which). Source of these receptors: a woman aged 18-29 years who had been exposed to COVID-19.

The chain's CDR3 is CASSQKGPALGPGELFF. The CDR3, as DNA: TGCGCCAGCAGCCAGAAAGGGCCCGCCCTGGGGCCGGGGGAGCTGTTTTTT. J is TRBJ2-2 and V is TRBV4-1, with D tentatively TRBD1 (5 bases). Germline values: CDR1 MGHRA, CDR2 YSYEKL. CDR3 length: 17 residues. Trimming took 3 bases from V and 8 from J, leaving 22 bases between them.

The J gene is TRBJ1-6, the V gene TRBV19; 7 nucleotides align to TRBD1. The ends lost 5 bases at V and 6 bases at J; junction bases unmatched: 7. Looked up from germline, CDR1 is LNHDA and CDR2 is SQIVND (reference sequence). This CDR3 comprises 15 residues. CDR3 in DNA: TGTGCCAGTAGTGTCGGGGACAGAACTAATTCACCCCTCCACTTT. It yields the protein CASSVGDRTNSPLHF. Based on the CDR3 plus reference TRBV19 and TRBJ1-6, the full variable domain is DGGITQSPKYLFRKEGQNVTLSCEQNLNHDAMYWYRQDPGQGLRLIYYSQIVNDFQKGDIAEGYSVSREKKESFPLTVTSAQKNPTAFYLCASSVGDRTNSPLHFGNGTRLTVT.

V gene TRBV5-1 combines with J gene TRBJ2-5; D ambiguous. The ends were cut back, 2 bases at V and 5 bases at J, with 7 bases in the middle. The CDR3 runs 12 residues. Germline loops: CDR1 SGHRS, CDR2 YFSETQ. The CDR3 loop is CASSFSTETQYF. The CDR3 DNA reads TGCGCCAGCAGCTTTTCCACTGAGACCCAGTACTTC.

The genes are TRBV27 and TRBJ2-7, with 7 bases matching TRBD1. This CDR3 has 17 amino acids. Germline V gives CDR1 MNHEY, CDR2 SMNVEV (reference sequence). Trimming cost V 6 bases and J 0 bases; bases outside gene matches: 14. For the CDR3, the DNA is TGTGCCAGCAGACGAATCTTGACAGGGTCTAGCTCCTACGAGCAGTACTTC. Its translation is CASRRILTGSSSYEQYF.

J is TRBJ1-3 and V is TRBV6-6; no definite D call. V was cut by 2 bases and J by 0 bases, with 11 bases left in between. The CDR3 totals 16 residues. CDR1 MNHNY and CDR2 SVGAGI come from the germline V gene (reference sequence). This CDR3 reads CASSYIQAISGNTIYF. CDR3 nucleotides: TGTGCCAGCAGTTACATCCAGGCAATCTCTGGAAACACCATATATTTT.

The chain carries TRBV6-5 and TRBJ2-2; 10 nucleotides align to TRBD1. Trimming removed 10 bases from V and 4 bases from J; junction bases left unmatched: 6. The CDR3 extends over 14 amino acids. Germline CDR1 MNHEY, CDR2 SVGAGI. The CDR3 DNA is TGTGCCACCGGTAGGGACAGGGGCACCGGGGAGCTGTTTTTT. Its protein product is CATGRDRGTGELFF.

In nucleotides, the CDR3 is TGTGCCAGTAGTATAGGCAGGGGAAACTACGAGCAGTACTTC. This translates into CASSIGRGNYEQYF. The chain combines TRBV19 with TRBJ2-7; tentatively, D is TRBD1 (6 bases). V was trimmed by 1 base and J by 3 bases, leaving 10 bases between them. The CDR3 consists of 14 residues. Germline V gene lookup returns CDR1 LNHDA and CDR2 SQIVND (reference sequence).

This CDR3 reads CAWSVLSRTNEKLFF. CDR3 nucleotides: TGTGCCTGGAGTGTCCTCTCTCGAACTAATGAAAAACTGTTTTTT. This chain joins TRBV30 and TRBJ1-4, with D unclear. The V gene's germline CDR1 is GTSNPN and CDR2 SVGIG (reference sequence). V shed 0 bases and J shed 1 base, with 9 bases lying between them. This CDR3 is built from 15 residues.

This chain connects TRBV30 to TRBJ2-5; 8 bases line up with TRBD2. The CDR3 is 15 amino acids. From germline, CDR1 is GTSNPN and CDR2 SVGIG (reference sequence). After removal of 2 bases from V and 4 bases from J, the junction contained 9 bases not matched to a gene. The CDR3 region is CAWSPSAGGSETQYF. Here the CDR3 DNA reads TGTGCCTGGAGTCCTTCGGCGGGGGGATCAGAGACCCAGTACTTC.

This chain connects TRBV27 to TRBJ1-4; no firm D call. The CDR3 is made up of 16 amino acids. Deletions cut 5 bases from V and 3 bases from J, with 16 bases between. In germline, CDR1 is MNHEY, CDR2 SMNVEV (reference sequence). The CDR3 nucleotides are TGTGCCAGCAGTCGGGTCAAGGCGGGAGCTAATGAAAAACTGTTTTTT. Protein product: CASSRVKAGANEKLFF.

For this clone: Other DNA variants within this sample encode the same CDR3. This CDR3 reads CASSVGQGNYGYTF. CDR3 nucleotide sequence: TGTGCCAGCAGCGTAGGACAGGGTAACTATGGCTACACCTTC. The rearrangement uses TRBV9 and TRBJ1-2; 7 bases map to TRBD1. The CDR3 is made up of 14 amino acids. Per the germline V gene, CDR1 is SGDLS and CDR2 is YYNGEE. Losses at the gene ends were 0 bases for V and 1 base for J; bases not matched to a gene: 0.

The chain links TRBV10-3 to TRBJ2-3; TRBD2 aligns across 9 bases. Germline V lookup: CDR1 ENHRY, CDR2 SYGVKD. The CDR3 is 18 amino acids. V gave up 4 bases and J gave up 0 bases; unmatched junction bases: 11. This CDR3 reads CAISGVAGGTTSTDTQYF. The CDR3, as DNA: TGTGCCATCAGTGGGGTGGCGGGGGGGACTACTAGCACAGATACGCAGTATTTT.

V and J are TRBV12-5 and TRBJ2-1; 10 bases match TRBD2. The trim removed 6 bases at V and 1 base at J, leaving 15 bases unmatched. Germline V gives CDR1 LGHNT, CDR2 FRNRAP. This CDR3 region has 19 residues. In DNA form, the CDR3 reads TGTGCTAGTGGCCGAGTTTACGAACTAGCGGGGCAGTCCTACAATGAGCAGTTCTTC. Its translation is CASGRVYELAGQSYNEQFF.

V and J are TRBV5-1 and TRBJ2-1; 7 positions agree with TRBD1. The CDR3 is made up of 16 amino acids. CDR1 SGHRS and CDR2 YFSETQ come from the germline V gene. With 3 bases clipped from V and 5 bases from J, the junction kept 11 bases outside the gene matches. This CDR3 is CASSSVGTGAHNEQFF. The CDR3 nucleotides read TGCGCCAGCAGCTCCGTCGGAACAGGGGCACACAATGAGCAGTTCTTC.

V gene TRBV28 combines with J gene TRBJ1-6, with a possible D match to TRBD1 (5 bases). Between the trimmed V and J ends, which lost 3 bases and 0 bases, there was a span of 15 bases. The CDR3 spans 18 residues. Germline CDR1 MDHEN, CDR2 SYDVKM. The CDR3 nucleotides read TGTGCCAGCAGTTTTGGGCCAGGGATCAGCTCCTATAATTCACCCCTCCACTTT. The encoded protein is CASSFGPGISSYNSPLHF. Full variable domain (rest looked up from reference TRBV28 and TRBJ1-6): DVKVTQSSRYLVKRTGEKVFLECVQDMDHENMFWYRQDPGLGLRLIYFSYDVKMKEKGDIPEGYSVSREKKERFSLILESASTNQTSMYLCASSFGPGISSYNSPLHFGNGTRLTVT.

The rearrangement joins TRBV3-1 (or the pseudogene TRBV3-2) to TRBJ2-7; tentative D call: TRBD2 (5 bases). V dropped 4 bases and J dropped 4 bases, with 8 bases sitting between them. Germline loops: CDR1 LGHDT, CDR2 YNNKEL (reference sequence). This CDR3 contains 12 residues. The CDR3, as DNA: TGTGCCAGCAGCCTATCGGGATACGAGCAGTACTTC. This encodes CASSLSGYEQYF.

The V gene is TRBV6-2 or TRBV6-3, the J gene TRBJ1-2; tentatively, D is TRBD1 (6 bases). CDR3 length: 13 amino acids. Germline V gene sequence: CDR1 MNHEY, CDR2 SVGEGT. V lost 5 bases and J 8 bases, leaving 15 bases between the germline ends. CDR3 region: CASSPTTGNGYTF. Here the CDR3 DNA reads TGTGCCAGCAGTCCCACTACAGGGAACGGCTACACCTTC.

The V gene is TRBV7-9, the J gene TRBJ2-7; 7 bases match TRBD1. CDR3 length equals 14 residues. The germline CDR1 and CDR2 sequences are SEHNR and FQNEAQ (reference sequence). The V and J ends lost 5 bases and 3 bases, in that order; junction bases with no gene match: 7. This CDR3 is CASSPQGPNYEQYF. For the CDR3, the DNA is TGTGCCAGCAGCCCACAGGGGCCGAACTACGAGCAGTACTTC.

The table lists this clone with a count of one. The V gene is TRBV9, the J gene TRBJ2-6, with TRBD1 matching over 10 bases. The ends lost 5 bases at V and 4 bases at J; junction bases unmatched: 3. CDR3 size: 15 residues. Germline CDR1 is SGDLS and CDR2 is YYNGEE. The CDR3, as DNA: TGTGCCAGCAGAGGGACAGGGGCCGGGGCCAACGTCCTGACTTTC. Amino acid sequence: CASRGTGAGANVLTF.

The chain joins TRBV7-9 to TRBJ2-1; D gene ambiguous. The V gene's germline CDR1 is SEHNR and CDR2 FQNEAQ (reference sequence). V gave up 1 base and J gave up 7 bases, with 8 bases separating them. This CDR3 contains 13 residues. The CDR3, as DNA: TGTGCCAGCAGCTTAGGGCCACAAAATGAGCAGTTCTTC. Its translation is CASSLGPQNEQFF.

J is TRBJ1-2 and V is TRBV28; D gene uncertain. The V end was cut by 5 bases, the J end by 3 bases, with 13 bases between. There are 14 residues in the CDR3. Germline V lookup: CDR1 MDHEN, CDR2 SYDVKM. The CDR3 spells CASSPQDTHYGYTF. The CDR3, as DNA: TGTGCCAGCAGTCCGCAAGACACACACTATGGCTACACCTTC.

CDR3 residues: CASSPGRAEWTEAFF. CDR3 nucleotide sequence: TGTGCCAGCAGCCCAGGGAGGGCTGAATGGACTGAAGCTTTCTTT. The chain uses TRBV7-9 and TRBJ1-1; D perhaps matches TRBD1 (5 bases). Germline CDR1 is SEHNR and CDR2 is FQNEAQ (reference sequence). V was shortened by 5 bases and J by 5 bases, with 18 bases between the two germline ends. This CDR3 comprises 15 residues.

V is TRBV7-8 and J is TRBJ1-3; TRBD1 matches 8 bases. This CDR3 region has 13 residues. CDR1 and CDR2 from the germline V gene are SGHVS and FQNEAQ. The V and J ends lost 9 bases and 1 base, in that order; junction bases with no gene match: 2. CDR3 in amino acids: CASDRGSGNTIYF. CDR3 nucleotide sequence: TGTGCCAGTGACAGGGGTTCTGGAAACACCATATATTTT.